Listed below are T cell receptor beta chains from one sample, sequenced in a study of T cell responses to AZD1222 COVID-19 vaccine. Libraries were prepared by immunoSEQ multiplex PCR; TCRdb keeps only in-frame clonotypes and omits some of them. The sample shows more than 90,000 clones, roughly 84% of them seen only once. Here the sequenced sample was peripheral blood, taken on day 0 of AZD1222 vaccination. The receptors here all came from an adult in good health. Each CDR3 is given with its conserved first and last residue. Fields, in order: D gene, V gene, J gene, clone size, CDR3 protein, CDR3 DNA. The D gene is left open where the match is weak. Some rows mark clone size as missing; the rest say once, few, many or name a class of expanded clone.

NA,TRBV19,TRBJ2-4,NA,CASTANLAKNIQYF,TGTGCCAGTACAGCCAACTTAGCCAAAAACATTCAGTACTTC
NA,TRBV9,TRBJ1-4,few,CASSSTLPGATNEKLFF,TGTGCCAGCAGCTCCACCTTACCGGGAGCAACTAATGAAAAACTGTTTTTT
TRBD1,TRBV4-3,TRBJ1-2,NA,CASSRETGSFYGYTF,TGCGCCAGCAGCCGTGAGACAGGGTCCTTCTATGGCTACACCTTC
NA,TRBV28,TRBJ2-7,NA,CASSLVGSAGYEQYF,TGTGCCAGCAGTTTAGTGGGGAGTGCCGGCTACGAGCAGTACTTC
NA,TRBV6-6,TRBJ1-3,NA,CASSYSVDTGNTIYF,TGTGCCAGCAGTTACTCAGTGGATACTGGAAACACCATATATTTT
TRBD1,TRBV28,TRBJ2-2,NA,CASSGATGGGTGELFF,TGTGCCAGCAGTGGTGCGACAGGGGGCGGCACCGGGGAGCTGTTTTTT
NA,TRBV7-9,TRBJ1-1,NA,CASSPGLNTEAFF,TGTGCCAGCAGCCCAGGACTGAACACTGAAGCTTTCTTT
NA,TRBV7-3,TRBJ2-7,few,CASSLWPTYEQYF,TGTGCCAGCAGCTTATGGCCCACCTACGAGCAGTACTTC
TRBD1,TRBV7-2,TRBJ1-2,NA,CASSLGQGEGYTF,TGTGCCAGCAGCTTAGGACAGGGAGAAGGCTACACCTTC
NA,TRBV11-3,TRBJ1-4,few,CASSLVGVRGEKLFF,TGTGCCAGCAGCTTAGTAGGAGTCCGGGGTGAAAAACTGTTTTTT
NA,TRBV19,TRBJ2-7,NA,CASSMNPQGLVYEQYF,TGTGCCAGTAGTATGAACCCGCAGGGGCTAGTATACGAGCAGTACTTC
NA,TRBV28,TRBJ1-1,NA,CASSLSRGYEAFF,TGTGCCAGCAGTTTATCGAGGGGCTATGAAGCTTTCTTT
TRBD1,TRBV6-5,TRBJ1-3,NA,CASSSQGASGNTIYF,TGTGCCAGCAGTTCACAGGGGGCTTCTGGAAACACCATATATTTT
NA,TRBV11-3,TRBJ1-1,NA,CASSLVVNTEAFF,TGTGCCAGCAGCTTAGTGGTGAACACTGAAGCTTTCTTT
NA,TRBV15,TRBJ2-5,NA,CATSRATGHQETQYF,TGTGCCACCAGCAGGGCGACAGGACACCAAGAGACCCAGTACTTC
NA,TRBV6-1,TRBJ1-6,few,CASSEGPNQPLHF,TGTGCCAGCAGTGAAGGCCCGAACCAGCCCCTCCACTTT
TRBD1,TRBV29-1,TRBJ2-7,NA,CSVETVRGQSYEQYF,TGCAGCGTTGAAACGGTTAGGGGGCAGAGCTACGAGCAGTACTTC
NA,TRBV6-5,TRBJ2-7,NA,CASSYSGFTAEQYF,TGTGCCAGCAGTTACTCAGGGTTTACGGCCGAGCAGTACTTC
TRBD1,TRBV9,TRBJ2-5,NA,CASSERQGRETQYF,TGTGCCAGCAGCGAACGACAGGGGAGAGAGACCCAGTACTTC
TRBD1,TRBV11-2,TRBJ1-3,NA,CATKRQGTDTIYF,TGTGCCACCAAGAGACAGGGGACCGACACCATATATTTT
NA,TRBV12-3/TRBV12-4,TRBJ1-5,NA,CASSLARDQPQHF,TGTGCCAGCAGTTTAGCGCGTGATCAGCCCCAGCATTTT
NA,TRBV30,TRBJ1-6,NA,CAWSRGGGGLHF,TGTGCCTGGAGTAGGGGGGGCGGTGGCCTCCACTTT
NA,TRBV6-1,TRBJ2-2,NA,CASSDPTGYGELFF,TGTGCCAGCAGTGACCCTACGGGGTACGGGGAGCTGTTTTTT
NA,TRBV7-2,TRBJ1-3,NA,CASSPLGGLLSGNTIYF,TGTGCCAGCAGCCCCCTGGGGGGGCTCCTCTCTGGAAACACCATATATTTT
NA,TRBV5-8,TRBJ1-5,NA,CASSLGHRGEPQHF,TGTGCCAGCAGCTTGGGACACAGAGGGGAGCCCCAGCATTTT
NA,TRBV11-3,TRBJ1-1,NA,CASSTGANTEAFF,TGTGCCAGCAGTACCGGGGCTAACACTGAAGCTTTCTTT
TRBD1,TRBV11-2,TRBJ1-6,few,CASSLDRVFSPLHF,TGTGCCAGCAGCCTGGACAGGGTGTTCTCACCCCTCCACTTT
NA,TRBV18,TRBJ2-5,NA,CASSPERLGETQYF,TGTGCCAGCTCACCAGAGAGGCTGGGCGAGACCCAGTACTTC
TRBD1,TRBV24-1,TRBJ2-5,NA,CATSDRTGVETQYF,TGTGCCACCAGTGATAGGACAGGGGTAGAGACCCAGTACTTC
NA,TRBV6-5,TRBJ2-7,NA,CASSYRDEVGEQYF,TGTGCCAGCAGTTACCGGGACGAAGTAGGGGAGCAGTACTTC
TRBD1,TRBV2,TRBJ1-6,once,CASRDRTGGYNSPLHF,TGTGCCAGCAGAGATAGGACAGGGGGTTATAATTCACCCCTCCACTTT
TRBD1,TRBV10-3,TRBJ1-3,once,CAISQQGTGNTIYF,TGTGCCATCAGTCAACAGGGGACTGGAAACACCATATATTTT
NA,TRBV4-3,TRBJ2-1,NA,CASSQAEGSRYNEQFF,TGCGCCAGCAGCCAAGCTGAGGGGTCGAGATACAATGAGCAGTTCTTC
NA,TRBV6-5,TRBJ1-1,NA,CASSIFRGNTEAFF,TGTGCCAGCAGTATTTTCCGGGGGAACACTGAAGCTTTCTTT
NA,TRBV28,TRBJ2-3,NA,CASSWGERPQYF,TGTGCCAGCAGTTGGGGGGAGAGGCCGCAGTATTTT
NA,TRBV6-5,TRBJ1-2,NA,CASTLSGGNFYGYTF,TGTGCCAGCACCCTGAGCGGAGGGAATTTCTATGGCTACACCTTC
NA,TRBV2,TRBJ2-7,NA,CASSPDAAYEQYF,TGTGCCAGCAGTCCGGACGCGGCCTACGAGCAGTACTTC
NA,TRBV19,TRBJ1-1,NA,CASSLEGTVLSTEAFF,TGTGCCAGTAGTTTGGAAGGGACGGTACTTTCCACTGAAGCTTTCTTT
TRBD1,TRBV27,TRBJ1-2,NA,CASSPRTGNYGYTF,TGTGCCAGCAGTCCCCGGACAGGTAACTATGGCTACACCTTC
TRBD2,TRBV5-4,TRBJ2-5,few,CASSPEAGVKAQYF,TGTGCCAGCAGCCCTGAGGCGGGGGTTAAGGCCCAGTACTTC
NA,TRBV2,TRBJ2-2,NA,CASSDPGGITGELFF,TGTGCCAGCAGTGATCCAGGGGGGATCACCGGGGAGCTGTTTTTT
NA,TRBV28,TRBJ1-5,NA,CASSSPGGGDQPQHF,TGTGCCAGCAGTTCTCCCGGGGGTGGGGATCAGCCCCAGCATTTT
TRBD2,TRBV11-3,TRBJ2-1,NA,CASSLEQGGTSGHNEQFF,TGTGCCAGCAGCTTAGAGCAGGGTGGGACTAGCGGTCACAATGAGCAGTTCTTC
NA,TRBV19,TRBJ2-7,NA,CASSLREKAYEQYF,TGTGCCAGTAGTCTTCGGGAGAAGGCTTACGAGCAGTACTTC
TRBD2,TRBV5-1,TRBJ2-5,NA,CASSLEIRTSGETQYF,TGCGCCAGCAGCTTGGAAATTCGGACTAGTGGAGAGACCCAGTACTTC
NA,TRBV5-1,TRBJ1-2,NA,CASSLGGGRVGYGYTF,TGCGCCAGCAGCTTGGGCGGGGGCCGGGTTGGCTATGGCTACACCTTC
NA,TRBV24-1,TRBJ1-2,NA,CATSDSWEGRGYTF,TGTGCCACCAGTGATTCTTGGGAGGGCAGGGGCTACACCTTC
TRBD2,TRBV6-4,TRBJ2-3,once,CASSETTSGTDTQYF,TGTGCCAGCAGTGAGACGACTAGCGGCACAGATACGCAGTATTTT
NA,TRBV18,TRBJ1-2,few,CASSPPPEGAHGYTF,TGTGCCAGCTCACCCCCCCCCGAGGGCGCGCATGGCTACACCTTC
NA,TRBV4-2,TRBJ1-1,NA,CASSQATNTEAFF,TGTGCCAGCAGCCAAGCGACAAACACTGAAGCTTTCTTT
TRBD1,TRBV18,TRBJ1-1,once,CASSPRTGTDTEAFF,TGTGCCAGCTCACCCCGGACAGGGACGGACACTGAAGCTTTCTTT
TRBD2,TRBV5-5,TRBJ2-1,NA,CASSLITGTSGGRLYNEQFF,TGTGCCAGCAGCTTGATCACCGGAACTAGCGGGGGGAGATTGTACAATGAGCAGTTCTTC
NA,TRBV7-9,TRBJ1-3,NA,CASSLSNSGNTIYF,TGTGCCAGCAGCCTATCCAACTCTGGAAACACCATATATTTT
NA,TRBV2,TRBJ2-5,NA,CASSDSRVRKYF,TGTGCCAGCAGTGACAGTCGAGTTCGGAAGTACTTC
TRBD2,TRBV20-1,TRBJ2-7,NA,CSASLAGGTRQYF,TGCAGTGCTAGTTTAGCGGGAGGTACTCGGCAGTACTTC
TRBD2,TRBV18,TRBJ2-3,once,CASSPLAGARDTQYF,TGTGCCAGCTCACCCCTAGCGGGAGCAAGGGATACGCAGTATTTT
TRBD1,TRBV27,TRBJ2-2,few,CASSLGTGRTGELFF,TGTGCCAGCAGTTTGGGGACAGGGAGGACCGGGGAGCTGTTTTTT
TRBD1,TRBV24-1,TRBJ2-5,NA,CATSDPGQGRQTQYF,TGTGCCACCAGTGACCCGGGACAGGGAAGGCAGACCCAGTACTTC
NA,TRBV18,TRBJ1-6,NA,CASSRQDSSYNSPLHF,TGTGCCAGCTCACGTCAGGACAGCTCCTATAATTCACCCCTCCACTTT
NA,TRBV19,TRBJ2-5,NA,CASSGALQETQYF,TGTGCCAGCTCGGGGGCCCTCCAAGAGACCCAGTACTTC